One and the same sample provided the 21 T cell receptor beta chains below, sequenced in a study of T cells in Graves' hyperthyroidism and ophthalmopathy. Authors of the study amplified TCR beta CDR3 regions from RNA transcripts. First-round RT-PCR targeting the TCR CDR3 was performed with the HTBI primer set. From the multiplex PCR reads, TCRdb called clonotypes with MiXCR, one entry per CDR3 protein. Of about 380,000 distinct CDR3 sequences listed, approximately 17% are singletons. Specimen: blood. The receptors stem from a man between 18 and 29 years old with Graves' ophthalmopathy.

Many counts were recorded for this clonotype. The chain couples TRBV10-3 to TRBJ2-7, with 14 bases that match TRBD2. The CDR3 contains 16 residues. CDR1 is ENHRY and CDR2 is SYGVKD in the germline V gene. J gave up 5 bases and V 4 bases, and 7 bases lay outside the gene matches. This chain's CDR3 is CAISGIGTSGGNEQYF. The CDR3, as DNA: TGTGCCATCAGTGGGATAGGGACTAGCGGGGGAAACGAGCAGTACTTC.

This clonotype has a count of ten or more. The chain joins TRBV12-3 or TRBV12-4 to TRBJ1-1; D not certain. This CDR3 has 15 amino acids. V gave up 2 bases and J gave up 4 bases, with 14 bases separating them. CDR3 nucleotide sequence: TGTGCCAGCAGTTTACCCCCGGGTGGGGTCACTGAAGCTTTCTTT. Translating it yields CASSLPPGGVTEAFF.

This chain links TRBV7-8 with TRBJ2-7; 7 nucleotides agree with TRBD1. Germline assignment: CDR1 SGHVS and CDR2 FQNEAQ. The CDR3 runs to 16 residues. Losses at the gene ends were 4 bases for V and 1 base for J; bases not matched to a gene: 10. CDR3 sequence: CASSSLQGDRSYEQYF. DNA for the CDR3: TGTGCCAGCAGCTCCCTTCAGGGGGATCGGTCCTACGAGCAGTACTTC.

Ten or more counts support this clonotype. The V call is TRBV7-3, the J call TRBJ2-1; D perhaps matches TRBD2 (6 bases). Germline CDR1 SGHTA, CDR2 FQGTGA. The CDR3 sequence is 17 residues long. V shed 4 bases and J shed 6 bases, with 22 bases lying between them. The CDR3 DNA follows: TGTGCCAGCAGCTCATCCTCCGGGACTCCTCTCCTCAATGAGCAGTTCTTC. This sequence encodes CASSSSSGTPLLNEQFF.

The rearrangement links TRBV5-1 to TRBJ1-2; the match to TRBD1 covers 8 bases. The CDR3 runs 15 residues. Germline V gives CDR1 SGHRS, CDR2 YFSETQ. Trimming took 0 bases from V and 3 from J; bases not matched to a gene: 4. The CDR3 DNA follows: TGCGCCAGCAGCTTGGCAGGGGGCGGGGACTATGGCTACACCTTC. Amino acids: CASSLAGGGDYGYTF.

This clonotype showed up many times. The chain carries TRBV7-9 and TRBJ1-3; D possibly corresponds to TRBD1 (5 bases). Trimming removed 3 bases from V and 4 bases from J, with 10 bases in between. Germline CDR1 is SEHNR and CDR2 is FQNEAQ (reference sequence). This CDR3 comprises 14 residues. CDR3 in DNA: TGTGCCAGCAGCTTTCAGGGATCGGGAAACACCATATATTTT. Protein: CASSFQGSGNTIYF.

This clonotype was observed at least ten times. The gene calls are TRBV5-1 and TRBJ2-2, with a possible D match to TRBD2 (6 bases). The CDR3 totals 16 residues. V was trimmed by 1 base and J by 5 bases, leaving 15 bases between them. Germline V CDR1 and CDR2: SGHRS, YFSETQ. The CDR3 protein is CASSLQAGRGTGELFF. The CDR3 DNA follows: TGCGCCAGCAGCTTGCAGGCGGGGCGCGGGACCGGGGAGCTGTTTTTT. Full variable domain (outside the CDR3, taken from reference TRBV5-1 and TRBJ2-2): KAGVTQTPRYLIKTRGQQVTLSCSPISGHRSVSWYQQTPGQGLQFLFEYFSETQRNKGNFPGRFSGRQFSNSRSEMNVSTLELGDSALYLCASSLQAGRGTGELFFGEGSRLTVL.

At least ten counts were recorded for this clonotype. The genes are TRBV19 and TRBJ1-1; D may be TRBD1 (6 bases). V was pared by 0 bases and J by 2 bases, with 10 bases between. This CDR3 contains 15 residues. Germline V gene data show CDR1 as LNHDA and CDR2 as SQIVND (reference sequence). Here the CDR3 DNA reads TGTGCCAGTAGTATAGAATGGACAGTAAACACTGAAGCTTTCTTT. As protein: CASSIEWTVNTEAFF. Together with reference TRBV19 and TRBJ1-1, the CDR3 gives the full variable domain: DGGITQSPKYLFRKEGQNVTLSCEQNLNHDAMYWYRQDPGQGLRLIYYSQIVNDFQKGDIAEGYSVSREKKESFPLTVTSAQKNPTAFYLCASSIEWTVNTEAFFGQGTRLTVV.

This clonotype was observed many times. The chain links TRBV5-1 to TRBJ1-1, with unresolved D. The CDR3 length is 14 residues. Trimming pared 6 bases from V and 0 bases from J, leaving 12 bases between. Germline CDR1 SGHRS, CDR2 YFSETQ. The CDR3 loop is CASKRNTMNTEAFF. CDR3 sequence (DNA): TGCGCCAGCAAAAGGAACACAATGAACACTGAAGCTTTCTTT.

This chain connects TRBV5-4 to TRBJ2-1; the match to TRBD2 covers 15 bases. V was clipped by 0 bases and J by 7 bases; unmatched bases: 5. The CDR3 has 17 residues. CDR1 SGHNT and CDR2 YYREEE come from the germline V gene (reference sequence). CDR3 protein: CASSLAGTSGGKNEQFF. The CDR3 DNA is TGTGCCAGCAGCTTGGCCGGGACTAGCGGGGGGAAAAATGAGCAGTTCTTC.

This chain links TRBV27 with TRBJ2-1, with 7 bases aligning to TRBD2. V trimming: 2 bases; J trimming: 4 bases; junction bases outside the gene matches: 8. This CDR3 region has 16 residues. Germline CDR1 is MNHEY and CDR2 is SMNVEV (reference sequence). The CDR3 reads CASSLRLGGVYNEQFF. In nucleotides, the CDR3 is TGTGCCAGCAGTTTACGATTGGGGGGGGTATACAATGAGCAGTTCTTC.

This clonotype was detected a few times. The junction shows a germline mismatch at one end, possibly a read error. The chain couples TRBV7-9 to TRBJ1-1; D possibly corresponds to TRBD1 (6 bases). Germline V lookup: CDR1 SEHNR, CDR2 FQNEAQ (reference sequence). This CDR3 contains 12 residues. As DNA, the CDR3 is TGTGTCAGCAGCCTAGGGGGCACTGAAGCTTTCTTT. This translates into CVSSLGGTEAFF.

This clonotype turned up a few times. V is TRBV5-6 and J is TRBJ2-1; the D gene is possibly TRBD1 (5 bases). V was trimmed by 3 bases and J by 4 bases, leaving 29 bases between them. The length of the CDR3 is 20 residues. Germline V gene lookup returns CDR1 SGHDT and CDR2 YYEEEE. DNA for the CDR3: TGTGCCAGCAGCTCCAACAGGTGGGGCAGGCCTCAATCCCTTTACAATGAGCAGTTCTTC. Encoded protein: CASSSNRWGRPQSLYNEQFF.

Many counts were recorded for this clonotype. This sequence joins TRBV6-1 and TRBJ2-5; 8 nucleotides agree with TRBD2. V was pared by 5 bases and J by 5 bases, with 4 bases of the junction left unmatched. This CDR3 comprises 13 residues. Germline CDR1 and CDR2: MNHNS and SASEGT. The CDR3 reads CASSPRGGETQYF. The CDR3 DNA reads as TGTGCCAGCAGTCCCCGGGGGGGTGAGACCCAGTACTTC.

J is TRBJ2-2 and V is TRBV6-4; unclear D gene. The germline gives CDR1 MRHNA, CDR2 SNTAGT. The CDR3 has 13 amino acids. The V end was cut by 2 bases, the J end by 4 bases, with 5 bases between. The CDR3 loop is CASSDSPTGELFF. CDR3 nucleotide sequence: TGTGCCAGCAGTGACAGCCCCACCGGGGAGCTGTTTTTT.

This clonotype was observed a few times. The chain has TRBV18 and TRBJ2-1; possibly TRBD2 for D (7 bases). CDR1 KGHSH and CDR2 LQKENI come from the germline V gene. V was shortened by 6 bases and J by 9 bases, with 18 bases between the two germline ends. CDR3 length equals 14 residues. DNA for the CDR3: TGTGCCAGCTCCCCCGTCGGTGGGGGGGCTGAGCAGTTCTTC. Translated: CASSPVGGGAEQFF.

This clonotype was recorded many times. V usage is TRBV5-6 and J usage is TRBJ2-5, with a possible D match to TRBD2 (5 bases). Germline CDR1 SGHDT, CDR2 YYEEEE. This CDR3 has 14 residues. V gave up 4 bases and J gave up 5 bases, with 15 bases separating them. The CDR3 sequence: CASSHPASGETQYF. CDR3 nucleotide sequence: TGTGCCAGCAGCCATCCGGCCTCGGGGGAGACCCAGTACTTC. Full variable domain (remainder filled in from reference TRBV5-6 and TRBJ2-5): DAGVTQSPTHLIKTRGQQVTLRCSPKSGHDTVSWYQQALGQGPQFIFQYYEEEERQRGNFPDRFSGHQFPNYSSELNVNALLLGDSALYLCASSHPASGETQYFGPGTRLLVL.

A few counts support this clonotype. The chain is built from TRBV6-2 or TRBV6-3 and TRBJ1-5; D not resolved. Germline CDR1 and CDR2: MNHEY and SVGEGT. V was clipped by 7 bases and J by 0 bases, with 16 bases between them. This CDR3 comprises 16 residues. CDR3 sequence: CASTQRAQLSNQPQHF. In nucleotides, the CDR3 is TGTGCCAGCACCCAACGGGCGCAGCTTAGCAATCAGCCCCAGCATTTT.

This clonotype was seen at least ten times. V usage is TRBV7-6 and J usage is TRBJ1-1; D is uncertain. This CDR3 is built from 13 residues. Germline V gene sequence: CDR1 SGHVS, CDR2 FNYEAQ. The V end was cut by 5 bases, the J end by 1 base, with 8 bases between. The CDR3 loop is CASSRSENTEAFF. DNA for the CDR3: TGTGCCAGCAGCCGATCCGAGAACACTGAAGCTTTCTTT.

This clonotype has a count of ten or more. CDR3 nucleotides: TGTGCCAGCAGCCGTGGACAAACGAACACTGAAGCTTTCTTT. Protein: CASSRGQTNTEAFF. The rearrangement joins TRBV11-1 to TRBJ1-1, with D perhaps TRBD1 (5 bases). V was shortened by 5 bases and J by 1 base, with 11 bases between the two germline ends. CDR3 length: 14 amino acids. Germline loops: CDR1 SGHAT, CDR2 FQDESV (reference sequence).

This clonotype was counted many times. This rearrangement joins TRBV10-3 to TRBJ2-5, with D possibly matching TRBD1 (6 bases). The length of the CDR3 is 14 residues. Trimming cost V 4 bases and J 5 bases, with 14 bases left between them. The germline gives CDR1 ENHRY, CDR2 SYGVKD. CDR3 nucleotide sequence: TGTGCCATCAGTGGGACAGACCCCAAGGAGACCCAGTACTTC. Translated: CAISGTDPKETQYF.